This T cell receptor beta chain comes out of a study of T cells after yellow fever vaccination. Study-wide points: A weaker but faster secondary response was observed, peaking on day 5 versus 15. Abundant bulk-population clonotypes could contaminate the FACS-sorted repertoires.

Generation of TCR cDNA used 5'RACE template switching (which added a universal primer site and UMIs). A single record per CDR3 protein comes from TCRdb applying MiXCR to the 5' RACE reads. In the table there are under 400,000 distinct CDR3 sequences, 11% of which are singletons. CDR3 length equals 14 residues. V lost 3 bases to trimming and J lost 0 bases, with 8 bases between them. CDR1 is KGHSH and CDR2 is LQKENI in the germline V gene. Notes on this clonotype: The antigen is not known.

The source is a man between 18 and 35 years old who received the YFV17D yellow fever vaccine. This specimen consisted of PBMCs, obtained on the day of the first yellow fever vaccination. V usage is TRBV18 and J usage is TRBJ1-1, with D hard to call. CDR3 DNA sequence: TGTGCCAGCTCACCCCAGGACCTGAACACTGAAGCTTTCTTT. As protein: CASSPQDLNTEAFF.